These T cell receptor beta chains were read from a single sample in a study of T-cell reconstitution after alpha-beta-depleted transplantation in children. TCRdb independently ran MiXCR on the PCR reads; one entry per CDR3 protein. The profile shows 250,000 to 400,000 distinct CDR3 sequences, over 20% of them singletons. Specimen: PBMCs, mostly from graft donor cells, collected 180 days after TCRalphabeta/CD19-depleted stem cell transplant. Receptors were obtained from a male patient aged 5 to 17 who had a stem cell transplant for acute lymphoblastic leukemia, so the T cells may come from the graft donor. Each CDR3 is given with its conserved first and last residue. The D gene is left open where the match is weak. Not all rows give a size; the values are once, few, many and, for expanded clones, a class.

V	J	size	D	DNA	CDR3
TRBV6-5	TRBJ2-7	few	.	TGTGCCAGCAGTTACCTCGGAAGGGCCCCCTCCTACGAGCAGTACTTC	CASSYLGRAPSYEQYF
TRBV11-2	TRBJ2-1	.	TRBD2	TGTGCCAGCAGGGCTAGCGGGAGGGCCGAGTTCTTCTTC	CASRASGRAEFFF
TRBV3-1	TRBJ2-1	few	.	TGTGCCAGCAGCCAAAGTCTTAACAATGAGCAGTTCTTC	CASSQSLNNEQFF
TRBV21-1	TRBJ1-5	few	.	TGTGCCAGCAGCGGACAGGGCGTTTATAGCAATCAGCCCCAGCATTTT	CASSGQGVYSNQPQHF
TRBV20-1	TRBJ2-3	.	TRBD2	TGCAGTCCCGGGGGGGCGGGCTTTAGCACAGATACGCAGTATTTT	CSPGGAGFSTDTQYF
TRBV10-2	TRBJ2-1	.	TRBD1	TGCGCCAGCAGGGACAGGGGATCGAATGAGCAGTTCTTC	CASRDRGSNEQFF
TRBV10-3	TRBJ2-4	.	.	TGTGCCATCAGTGACGGAGTAGCCAAAAACATTCAGTACTTC	CAISDGVAKNIQYF
TRBV9	TRBJ2-2	.	.	TGTGCCAGCAGGCATAACACCGGGGAGCTGTTTTTT	CASRHNTGELFF
TRBV6-5	TRBJ2-5	.	TRBD1	TGTGCCAGCAGTTATACCGGACAGGGGGTAGCAGAGACCCAGTACTTC	CASSYTGQGVAETQYF
TRBV6-5	TRBJ2-2	few	.	TGTGCCAGCAGTTGGGGGTTGGCCGGCGCCGGGGAGCTGTTTTTT	CASSWGLAGAGELFF
TRBV5-1	TRBJ2-5	.	TRBD2	TGCGCCAGCGGGAAACTAGCGGCCCAAGAGACCCAGTACTTC	CASGKLAAQETQYF
TRBV10-3	TRBJ2-3	.	TRBD2	TGTGCCTCCTCATTCACTAGCGGATACACAGATACGCAGTATTTT	CASSFTSGYTDTQYF
TRBV4-2	TRBJ1-2	few	.	TGTGCCAGCAGCCAAGATGGGGTAGCTAACTATGGCTACACCTTC	CASSQDGVANYGYTF
TRBV7-7	TRBJ2-1	few	TRBD2	TGTGCCAGCAGCTCGGGACTAGCACAGTACAATGAGCAGTTCTTC	CASSSGLAQYNEQFF
TRBV7-9	TRBJ2-3	many	TRBD2	TGTGCCAGCAGCCGTCTGGCGGGAGGCCCCACAGATACGCAGTATTTT	CASSRLAGGPTDTQYF